These T cell receptor beta chains were read from a single sample in a study of CD8+ T cells in alopecia areata. Generated by immunoSEQ multiplex PCR, the TCRdb table keeps only in-frame clones and is missing some. The data show 150,000 to 200,000 clones, about 63% seen once. Sequences were derived from CD4+ T cells sorted from blood, sampled at week 0. All receptors derive from a human donor with alopecia areata. Each CDR3 is given with its conserved first and last residue. A D gene is named only where the DNA matches it firmly. Clone size is shown for a subset of rows, as once, few, many or a class of expanded clone.

14	few	TRBV5-1	.	TRBJ2-1	TGCGCCAGCATTCTAGGGGGTCGCGAGAATGAGCAGTTCTTC	CASILGGRENEQFF
19	.	TRBV4-1	.	TRBJ1-5	TGCGCCAGCAGCCAAGAAATTGTGGCTGGGCTGATAAGCAATCAGCCCCAGCATTTT	CASSQEIVAGLISNQPQHF
14	.	TRBV30	TRBD1	TRBJ2-6	TGTGCCTGGAGCGCACCGGGACAGTGGAACGTCCTGACTTTC	CAWSAPGQWNVLTF
11	.	TRBV20-1	.	TRBJ2-5	TGCAGTGCCTCGAGGGAAGAGACCCAGTACTTC	CSASREETQYF
13	few	TRBV30	.	TRBJ1-2	TGTGCCTGGAGCCAAGGGACTAACTATGGCTACACCTTC	CAWSQGTNYGYTF
15	.	TRBV7-2	TRBD2	TRBJ2-1	TGTGCCAGCAGCTTAGGAGGCGGGGGCTACAATGAGCAGTTCTTC	CASSLGGGGYNEQFF
15	.	TRBV12-5	.	TRBJ1-2	TGTGCTAGTGGTTTGGACACAGGGCGAGCCTATGGCTACACCTTC	CASGLDTGRAYGYTF
14	.	TRBV19	.	TRBJ1-2	TGTGCCAGTATGGTATGGGGGACCTCCTATGGCTACACCTTC	CASMVWGTSYGYTF
15	.	TRBV5-1	TRBD2	TRBJ2-2	TGCGCCAGTCAGACGTCCGGGACTAGCACCGGGGAGCTGTTTTTT	CASQTSGTSTGELFF
12	.	TRBV7-9	.	TRBJ2-3	TGTGCCAGCAGTTCCCCCACAGATACGCAGTATTTT	CASSSPTDTQYF
15	.	TRBV30	.	TRBJ2-1	TGTGCCTGGAGTGTACGGGCAGGGCAGGGCCCTAGGCAGTTCTTC	CAWSVRAGQGPRQFF
13	once	TRBV27	.	TRBJ1-6	TGTGCCAGCAGTTTAGGGAGTGAATCACCCCTCCACTTT	CASSLGSESPLHF
13	.	TRBV29-1	.	TRBJ2-5	TGCAGCGTTGTTCTTCTTGGTCCAGAGACCCAGTACTTC	CSVVLLGPETQYF
18	once	TRBV14	.	TRBJ1-1	TGTGCCAGCAGTCAAGTCTTGGGAAGGAGGGGTTCGGGGACTGAAGCTTTCTTT	CASSQVLGRRGSGTEAFF
14	.	TRBV5-1	.	TRBJ2-5	TGCGCCAGCAGCTTACGGGGGTACCAAGAGACCCAGTACTTC	CASSLRGYQETQYF
13	few	TRBV6-5	TRBD2	TRBJ2-3	TGTGCCAGCAGTTACTCTGGACTAGGGCCGCAGTATTTT	CASSYSGLGPQYF
14	.	TRBV29-1	.	TRBJ1-1	TGCAGCGTTGAAGATGAGGGGTTGGGAACTGAAGCTTTCTTT	CSVEDEGLGTEAFF
17	.	TRBV19	TRBD1	TRBJ2-1	TGTGCCAGTTCCTTGGCGGGACAGGGGGCCGGCCGGCATGAGCAGTTCTTC	CASSLAGQGAGRHEQFF
15	.	TRBV15	.	TRBJ1-2	TGTGCCACCAGCAGAGCCCCGGATGGTGGCTATGGCTACACCTTC	CATSRAPDGGYGYTF
15	.	TRBV7-9	.	TRBJ2-2	TGTGCCAGCAGCTTAAAGGGGTCAGCCACCGGGGAGCTGTTTTTT	CASSLKGSATGELFF
16	few	TRBV19	.	TRBJ2-3	TGTGCCAGTAGTACCGCGGGACTTTTGGGCACAGATACGCAGTATTTT	CASSTAGLLGTDTQYF
13	once	TRBV30	.	TRBJ1-4	TGTGCCTGGAGTACGGACCTAAATGAAAAACTGTTTTTT	CAWSTDLNEKLFF
12	.	TRBV30	TRBD2	TRBJ2-3	TGTGCCTGGAGTTCGGGGGGGGATACGCAGTATTTT	CAWSSGGDTQYF
12	.	TRBV29-1	TRBD1	TRBJ1-1	TGCAGCGTTTCGGACAGGGGGCTTGAAGCTTTCTTT	CSVSDRGLEAFF
12	.	TRBV29-1	.	TRBJ2-2	TGCAGCGCCGTTCTCCCCACCGGGGAGCTGTTTTTT	CSAVLPTGELFF
14	.	TRBV11-2	.	TRBJ2-1	TGTGCCAGCAGCCAGATGGGTTCCTACAATGAGCAGTTCTTC	CASSQMGSYNEQFF
12	few	TRBV11-3	.	TRBJ1-1	TGTGCCAGCAGCGCGTCCAGAAACGGCGCTTTCTTT	CASSASRNGAFF
14	.	TRBV30	.	TRBJ1-3	TGTGCCTGGAGAGGTGGGGCCTCTGGAAACACCATATATTTT	CAWRGGASGNTIYF
13	.	TRBV29-1	.	TRBJ2-2	TGCAGCGTTGGGACAGCGAACACCGGGGAGCTGTTTTTT	CSVGTANTGELFF
14	.	TRBV19	TRBD1	TRBJ2-7	TGTGCCAGTTCTAGGACAGGGTCAACTTACGAGCAGTACTTC	CASSRTGSTYEQYF
15	.	TRBV7-2	.	TRBJ2-5	TGTGCCAGCAGCAGAGGGGGGCATCAGGGGGAGACCCAGTACTTC	CASSRGGHQGETQYF